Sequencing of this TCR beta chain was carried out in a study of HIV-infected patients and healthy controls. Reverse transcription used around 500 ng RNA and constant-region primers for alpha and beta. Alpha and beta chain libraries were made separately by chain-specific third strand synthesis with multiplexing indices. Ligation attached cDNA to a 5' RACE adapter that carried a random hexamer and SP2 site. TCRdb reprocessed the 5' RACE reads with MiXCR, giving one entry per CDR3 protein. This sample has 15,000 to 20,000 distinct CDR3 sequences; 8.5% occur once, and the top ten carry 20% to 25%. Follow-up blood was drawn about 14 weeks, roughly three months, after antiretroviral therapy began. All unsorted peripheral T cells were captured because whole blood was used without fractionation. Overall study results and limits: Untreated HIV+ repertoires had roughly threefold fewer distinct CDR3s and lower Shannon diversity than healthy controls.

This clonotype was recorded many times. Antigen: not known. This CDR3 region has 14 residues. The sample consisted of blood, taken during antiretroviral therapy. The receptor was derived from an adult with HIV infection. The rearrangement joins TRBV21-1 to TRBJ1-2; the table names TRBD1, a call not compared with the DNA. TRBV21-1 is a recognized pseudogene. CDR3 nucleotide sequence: TGTGCCAGCAGCAAATGGGACATACACTATGGCTACACCTTC. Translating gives CASSKWDIHYGYTF.